Each of the 14 T cell receptor beta chains below was sequenced from the same sample in a study of CD8+ T cells in alopecia areata. Separation of pooled cutaneous lymph node cells was by sorting with CD4, CD8alpha, NKG2D, NKG2ACE and other markers. Extraction and reverse transcription of RNA yielded cDNA as the sequencing template. Some clones are missing from TCRdb's copy, which holds only in-frame ones; the method was immunoSEQ multiplex PCR. In total the sample includes around 290,000 clones, none of them seen once. The sample comprised CD4+ T cells sorted from a lymph node. The receptor set was obtained from a C3H/HeJ mouse with alopecia areata. MHC haplotype: H2-k.

In its sample, this clone was seen a few times. The gene names given are mouse names. The read halts 4 residues ahead of the CDR3 end, with the missing end drawn from the germline J gene. This rearrangement joins TRBV17 to TRBJ2-5; the match to TRBD2 covers 7 bases. Germline CDR1 MNHDT, CDR2 YYDKIL. V gave up 0 bases and J gave up 1 base; unmatched junction bases: 4. The CDR3 has 16 residues. The sequenced CDR3 bases are TGTGCTAGCAGTAGAGAGCCGGGGGGGGACCAAGAC. The encoded protein is CASSREPGGDQD. The complete CDR3 sequence is CASSREPGGDQDTQYF.

This clone was observed a handful of times. Mouse gene names and germline throughout. CDR3 in amino acids: CASSENQGANTEVFF. CDR3 bases read: TGTGCCAGCAGTGAAAATCAGGGAGCAAACACA. The chain employs TRBV13-1 and TRBJ1-1; D is perhaps TRBD1 (5 bases). Read data end 4 residues before the CDR3 end; the end is taken from the germline J gene. V gave up 2 bases and J gave up 0 bases, with 11 bases separating them. Germline lookup yields CDR1 NSHNY and CDR2 SYGAGN. The CDR3 runs to 15 residues.

Only a few counts were recorded for this clone. Gene labels here are mouse ones. The CDR3 end falls 4 residues outside the read, so it is completed with the germline J gene. The J gene is TRBJ2-1, the V gene TRBV13-2; D gene unclear. V was clipped by 0 bases and J by 5 bases, with 3 bases between them. The CDR3 covers 12 residues. Per the germline V gene, CDR1 is NNHNN and CDR2 is SYGAGS (reference sequence). The CDR3: CASGDVDAEQFF. The covered CDR3 bases are TGTGCCAGCGGTGATGTGGATGCT.

Of note for this clone: Gene labels here are mouse ones. Coverage ceases 4 residues before the CDR3 finishes, and the germline J gene fills in the end. The chain couples TRBV5 to TRBJ1-1; TRBD1 might be the D (6 bases). Trimming took 0 bases from V and 4 from J, leaving 9 bases between them. Germline loops: CDR1 LGHNA, CDR2 YNLKQL (reference sequence). This CDR3 region has 14 residues. CDR3 sequence: CASSQENRVTEVFF. CDR3 DNA (partial): TGTGCCAGCAGCCAAGAAAACAGGGTCACA.

A remark on this clone: Mouse gene names and germline throughout. The CDR3 extends 4 residues past the end of the read, so its final part is completed from the germline J gene. The chain links TRBV1 to TRBJ2-3, with TRBD1 matching 7 bases. There are 14 residues in the CDR3. The J segment lost 3 bases and the V segment lost 5 bases, leaving 5 bases of the junction unmatched. Germline CDR1 NSQYPW, CDR2 LRSPGD (reference sequence). Incomplete CDR3 DNA: TGCACCTGCAGTCAGACAGGGAGAGCAGAA. Translation gives CTCSQTGRAE. From start to end, the CDR3 is CTCSQTGRAETLYF. Variable domain in full (rest from reference TRBV1 and TRBJ2-3): VTLLEQNPRWRLVPRGQAVNLRCILKNSQYPWMSWYQQDLQKQLQWLFTLRSPGDKEVKSLPGADYLATRVTDTELRLQVANMSQGRTLYCTCSQTGRAETLYFGSGTRLTVL.

The table lists this clone with a few counts. Gene names refer to mouse genes. Read sequence stops 3 residues before the CDR3 end, and the germline J gene provides the missing end. The chain has TRBV17 and TRBJ1-6, with 9 bases fitting TRBD1. TRBJ1-6 is filed as an ORF, its function uncertain. V shed 3 bases and J 0 bases; nucleotides not matched to a gene: 3. From germline, CDR1 is MNHDT and CDR2 YYDKIL. The CDR3 contains 17 residues. The covered CDR3 bases are TGTGCTAGCAGTAGGAGGACAGGGGTTTCCTATAATTCGCCC. Its translation: CASSRRTGVSYNSP. The CDR3, in full, reads CASSRRTGVSYNSPLYF.

This clone was observed a few times. These gene names are mouse names. The CDR3 end falls 4 residues outside the read, so it is completed with the germline J gene. The chain employs TRBV13-1 and TRBJ1-2; 12 bases are shared with TRBD1. The V segment lost 3 bases and the J segment 0 bases; nucleotides outside the gene matches: 3. The CDR3 is 16 amino acids. Germline V CDR1 and CDR2: NSHNY, SYGAGN. CDR3 DNA (partial): TGTGCCAGCAGTGCGGGGACAGGGGGCGCAAACTCC. It codes for CASSAGTGGANS. The whole CDR3 protein is CASSAGTGGANSDYTF.

This clone has only a few counts. Genes and germline are mouse. Read sequence stops 4 residues before the CDR3 end, and the germline J gene provides the missing end. This chain connects TRBV5 to TRBJ2-3, with 10 bases matching TRBD2. Germline CDR1 LGHNA, CDR2 YNLKQL (reference sequence). CDR3 length: 16 residues. V lost 4 bases to trimming and J lost 0 bases; unmatched junction nucleotides: 4. Partial CDR3 DNA: TGTGCCAGCAGCCCCCTGGGGGGGCGCAGTGCAGAA. It specifies CASSPLGGRSAE. The full CDR3 reads CASSPLGGRSAETLYF.

Worth noting for this clone: Genes and germline come from the mouse. The CDR3 extends 4 residues past the end of the read, so its final part is completed from the germline J gene. Other DNA sequences in this sample translate to the same CDR3. The chain is built from TRBV31 and TRBJ2-1; the match to TRBD2 covers 13 bases. This CDR3 has 15 amino acids. Germline V gene lookup returns CDR1 GKSSPN and CDR2 SITVG. Incomplete CDR3 DNA: TGTGCCTGGAGTCTCGGACTGGGGGGGCTCGCT. Its protein product is CAWSLGLGGLA. The full CDR3 protein is CAWSLGLGGLAEQFF.

This clone came up many times. Gene labels here are mouse ones. Sequencing ends 4 residues short of the CDR3 end; the germline J gene provides the rest. This specimen includes other DNA sequences encoding the same CDR3. The chain has TRBV17 and TRBJ2-1; 8 nucleotides align to TRBD1. CDR3 length equals 14 residues. CDR1 is MNHDT and CDR2 is YYDKIL in the germline V gene. Trimming took 2 bases from V and 4 from J; bases not matched to a gene: 1. The sequenced part of the CDR3 DNA is TGTGCTAGCAGTAGACAGGGGGCGTATGCT. It is translated as CASSRQGAYA. The whole CDR3 is CASSRQGAYAEQFF.

This clone was seen more than once but under ten times. Any gene name here is a mouse gene name. Sequencing ends 4 residues short of the CDR3 end; the germline J gene provides the rest. The chain couples TRBV19 to TRBJ2-3, with TRBD2 identical over 7 bases. Trimming removed 7 bases from V and 1 base from J; junction bases left unmatched: 3. The CDR3 totals 13 residues. The germline gives CDR1 FNHDT, CDR2 SITEND (reference sequence). The sequenced part of the CDR3 DNA is TGTGCCAGCGCTGGACTGGGTGCAGAA. This gives the protein CASAGLGAE. The full CDR3 protein reads CASAGLGAETLYF.

This clone showed up just a few times. All gene names here are mouse names. The read halts 4 residues ahead of the CDR3 end, with the missing end drawn from the germline J gene. The chain links TRBV29 to TRBJ2-4; no reliable D call. Per germline, CDR1 MSHET and CDR2 SYDVDS. This CDR3 contains 12 residues. V lost 6 bases, J lost 1 base, and 5 bases lay in between. The sequenced part of the CDR3 DNA is TGTGCTAGCAGCCTGGGTCAAAAC. It codes for CASSLGQN. The complete CDR3 sequence is CASSLGQNTLYF.

This clone has a count of ten or more. The gene symbols are mouse symbols. With the read ending 4 residues before the CDR3 end, the germline J gene is used to fill in that end. Other nucleotide sequences in the sample specify the same CDR3. V and J are TRBV1 and TRBJ2-3, with TRBD2 as a possible D gene (6 bases). The germline V gene encodes CDR1 NSQYPW and CDR2 LRSPGD (reference sequence). The CDR3 sequence is 15 residues long. The V and J ends lost 1 base and 0 bases respectively, with 8 bases between them. CDR3 DNA, as far as it was read: TGCACCTGCAGTGCAGCACTGGGCAGTGCAGAA. Translating it yields CTCSAALGSAE. In full, the CDR3 is CTCSAALGSAETLYF.

The table lists this clone with a few counts. The gene symbols are mouse symbols. The read terminates 4 residues ahead of where the CDR3 ends, so the germline J gene completes it. This chain uses TRBV19 with TRBJ2-7, with TRBD1 matching 7 bases. This CDR3 is 12 amino acids long. Germline loops: CDR1 FNHDT, CDR2 SITEND (reference sequence). The CDR3 sequence is CASSPRGYEQYF. The CDR3 bases that were read are TGTGCCAGCAGTCCCAGGGGGTAT.